The 3 T cell receptor beta chains below come from one sample, sequenced in a study of cytomegalovirus exposure and HLA in healthy donors. The PCR used 60 Vbeta and 13 Jbeta primers. Assay used: immunoSEQ multiplex PCR; TCRdb lists only in-frame clones, some missing. The table has under 200,000 clones, 60% to 80% seen once. Sequenced sample: PBMCs. Receptors were obtained from a woman in her 40s in good health and CMV-seropositive.

V and J are TRBV6-5 and TRBJ2-6; the D is unclear. V dropped 5 bases and J dropped 4 bases, with 6 bases sitting between them. Germline CDR1 reads MNHEY; CDR2 reads SVGAGI. CDR3 length equals 13 residues. This CDR3 reads CASSPPGANVLTF. The CDR3 DNA reads as TGTGCCAGCAGTCCCCCAGGGGCCAACGTCCTGACTTTC.

The genes are TRBV4-2 and TRBJ2-3; a weak D match, TRBD1 (5 bases). The CDR3 has 16 residues. Germline V CDR1 and CDR2: LGHNA, YNFKEQ. Trimming took off 2 bases at V and 4 bases at J, with 16 bases between the two ends. CDR3: CASSQPQGFIADTQYF. Here the CDR3 DNA reads TGTGCCAGCAGCCAACCTCAGGGTTTTATCGCAGATACGCAGTATTTT.

The chain recombines TRBV2 with TRBJ1-5; D may be TRBD1 (6 bases). V gave up 4 bases and J gave up 8 bases, with 12 bases separating them. Germline CDR1 SNHLY, CDR2 FYNNEI. The CDR3 has 13 amino acids. DNA of the CDR3: TGTGCCAGCAGTGCCAGGGGCAGGGAGCCCCAGCATTTT. Protein: CASSARGREPQHF.